This TCR beta chain comes out of a study of T cell responses to AZD1222 COVID-19 vaccine. Study outcomes and limitations: Donors were mostly white British, more females; clonal diversity possibly underestimated. Variant regions that are unmutated are reportedly the target of nearly half of spike-specific TCRs. Repertoires were sampled only after the peak T cell response. Breadth and depth of Spike-specific TCRs rose after two AZD1222 doses.

The CDR3 sequence is 12 residues long. V dropped 4 bases and J dropped 4 bases, with 8 bases sitting between them. From germline, CDR1 is SQVTM and CDR2 ANQGSEA. A note on this clone: Its antigen is currently unknown.

TCRdb's copy holds only in-frame clones and misses some; the assay was immunoSEQ multiplex PCR. The sample lists 99,000 or so clones, 85% to 95% seen once, with around 5% in the top ten. The chain uses TRBV29-1 and TRBJ2-1, with unresolved D. The source was peripheral blood, collected on day 0 of AZD1222 vaccination. The receptor comes from an adult in good health. CDR3 nucleotides: TGCAGCGTTGGCACTTCATACAATGAGCAGTTCTTC. This sequence encodes CSVGTSYNEQFF.